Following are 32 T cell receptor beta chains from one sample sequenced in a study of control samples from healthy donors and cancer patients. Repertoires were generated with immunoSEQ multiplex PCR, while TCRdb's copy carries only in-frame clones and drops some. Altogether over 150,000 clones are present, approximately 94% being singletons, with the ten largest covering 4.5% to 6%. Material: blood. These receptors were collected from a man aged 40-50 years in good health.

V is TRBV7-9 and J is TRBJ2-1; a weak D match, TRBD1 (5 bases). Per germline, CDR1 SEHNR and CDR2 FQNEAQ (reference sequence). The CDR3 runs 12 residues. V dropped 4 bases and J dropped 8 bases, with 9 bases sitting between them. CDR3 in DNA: TGTGCCAGCAGCTCGCAGGGCCATGAGCAGTTCTTC. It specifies CASSSQGHEQFF.

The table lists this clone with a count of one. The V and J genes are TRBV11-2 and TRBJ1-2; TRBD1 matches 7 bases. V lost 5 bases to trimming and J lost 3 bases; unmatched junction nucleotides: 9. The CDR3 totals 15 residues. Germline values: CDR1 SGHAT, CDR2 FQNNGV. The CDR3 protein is CASSPQTGYYYGYTF. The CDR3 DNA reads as TGTGCCAGCAGCCCTCAGACAGGGTACTACTATGGCTACACCTTC.

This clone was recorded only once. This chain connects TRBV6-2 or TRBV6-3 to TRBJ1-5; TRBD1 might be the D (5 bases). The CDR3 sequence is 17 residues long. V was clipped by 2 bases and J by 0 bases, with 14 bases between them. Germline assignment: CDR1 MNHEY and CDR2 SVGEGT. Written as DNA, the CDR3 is TGTGCCAGCAGTTACGGGGCAGCAGCTTATAGCAATCAGCCCCAGCATTTT. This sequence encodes CASSYGAAAYSNQPQHF.

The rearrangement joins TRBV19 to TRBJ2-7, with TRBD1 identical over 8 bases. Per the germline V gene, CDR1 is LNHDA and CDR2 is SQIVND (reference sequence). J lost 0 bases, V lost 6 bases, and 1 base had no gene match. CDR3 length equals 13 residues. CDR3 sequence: CASSGQGSYEQYF. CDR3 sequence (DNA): TGTGCCAGTAGCGGACAGGGCTCCTACGAGCAGTACTTC.

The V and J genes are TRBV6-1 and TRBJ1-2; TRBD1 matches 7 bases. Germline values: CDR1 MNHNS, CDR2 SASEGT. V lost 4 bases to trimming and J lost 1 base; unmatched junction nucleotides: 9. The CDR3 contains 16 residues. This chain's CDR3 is CASSVSRDSINYGYTF. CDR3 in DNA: TGTGCCAGCAGTGTTTCCCGGGACAGCATTAACTATGGCTACACCTTC.

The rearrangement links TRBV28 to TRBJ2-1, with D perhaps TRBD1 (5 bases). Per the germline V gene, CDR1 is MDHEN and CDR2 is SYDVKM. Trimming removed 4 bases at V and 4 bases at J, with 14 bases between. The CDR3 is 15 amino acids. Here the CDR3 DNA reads TGTGCCAGCAGTTCCTCCAGGGATGGGTACAATGAGCAGTTCTTC. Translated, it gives CASSSSRDGYNEQFF.

DNA of the CDR3: TGCAGTGCTAGTAGAGGGATCCAATATAGCAATCAGCCCCAGCATTTT. Translating it yields CSASRGIQYSNQPQHF. The rearrangement links TRBV20-1 to TRBJ1-5; D is unresolved. CDR3 length: 16 residues. The germline V gene has CDR1 DFQATT and CDR2 SNEGSKA (reference sequence). The germline V and J ends were trimmed by 3 bases and 0 bases, with 15 bases remaining between them.

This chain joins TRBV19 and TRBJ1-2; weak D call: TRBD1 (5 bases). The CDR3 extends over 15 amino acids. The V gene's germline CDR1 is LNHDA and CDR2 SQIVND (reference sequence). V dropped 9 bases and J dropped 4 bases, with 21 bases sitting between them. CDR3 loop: CASREGQGFGYGYTF. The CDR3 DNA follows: TGTGCCAGCAGGGAAGGGCAGGGCTTCGGCTATGGCTACACCTTC. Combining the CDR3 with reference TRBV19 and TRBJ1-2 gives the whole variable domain DGGITQSPKYLFRKEGQNVTLSCEQNLNHDAMYWYRQDPGQGLRLIYYSQIVNDFQKGDIAEGYSVSREKKESFPLTVTSAQKNPTAFYLCASREGQGFGYGYTFGSGTRLTVV.

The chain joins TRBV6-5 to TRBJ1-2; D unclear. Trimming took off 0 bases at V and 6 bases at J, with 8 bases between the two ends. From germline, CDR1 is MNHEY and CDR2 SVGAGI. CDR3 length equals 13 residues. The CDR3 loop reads CASSYSQNNGYTF. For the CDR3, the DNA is TGTGCCAGCAGTTACTCACAGAATAATGGCTACACCTTC.

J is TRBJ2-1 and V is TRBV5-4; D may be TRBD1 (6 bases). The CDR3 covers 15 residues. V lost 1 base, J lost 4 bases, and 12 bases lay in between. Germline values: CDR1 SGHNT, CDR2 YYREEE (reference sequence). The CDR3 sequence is CASSLRTELYNEQFF. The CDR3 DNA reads TGTGCCAGCAGCTTGAGGACAGAACTATACAATGAGCAGTTCTTC.

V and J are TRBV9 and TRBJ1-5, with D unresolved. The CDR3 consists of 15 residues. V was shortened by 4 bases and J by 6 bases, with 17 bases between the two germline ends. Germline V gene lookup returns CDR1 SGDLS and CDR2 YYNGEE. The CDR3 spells CASSSDGGFLQPQHF. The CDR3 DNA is TGTGCCAGCAGCTCGGACGGTGGGTTCCTTCAGCCCCAGCATTTT.

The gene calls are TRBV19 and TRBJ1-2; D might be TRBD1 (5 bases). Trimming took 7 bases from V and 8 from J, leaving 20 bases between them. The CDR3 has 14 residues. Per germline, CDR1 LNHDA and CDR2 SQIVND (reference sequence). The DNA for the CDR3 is TGTGCCAGTATCTCGGGGGACGCTCTTCGGGGCTACACCTTC. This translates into CASISGDALRGYTF.

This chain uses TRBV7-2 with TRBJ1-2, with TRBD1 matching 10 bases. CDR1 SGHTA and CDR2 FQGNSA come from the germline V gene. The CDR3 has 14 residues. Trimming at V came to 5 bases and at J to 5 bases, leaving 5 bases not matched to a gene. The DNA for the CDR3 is TGTGCCAGCAGCGAGGGGACAGGGGCGTATGGCTACACCTTC. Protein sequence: CASSEGTGAYGYTF.

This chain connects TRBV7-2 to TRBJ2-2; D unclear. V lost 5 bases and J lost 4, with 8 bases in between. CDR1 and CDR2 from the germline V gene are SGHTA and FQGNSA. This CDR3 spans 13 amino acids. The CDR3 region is CASSTTITGELFF. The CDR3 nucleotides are TGTGCCAGCAGCACAACTATCACCGGGGAGCTGTTTTTT.

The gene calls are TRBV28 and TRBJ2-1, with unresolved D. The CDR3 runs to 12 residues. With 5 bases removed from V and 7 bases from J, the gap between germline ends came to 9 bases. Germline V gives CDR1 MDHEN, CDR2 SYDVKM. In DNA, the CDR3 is TGTGCCAGCAGTGTCCTAGGGAATGAGCAGTTCTTC. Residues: CASSVLGNEQFF.

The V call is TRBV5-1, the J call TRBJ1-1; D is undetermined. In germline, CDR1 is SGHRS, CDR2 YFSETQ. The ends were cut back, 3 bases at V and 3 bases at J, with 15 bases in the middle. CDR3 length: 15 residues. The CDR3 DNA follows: TGCGCCAGCAGCTCCCCAGACGACGGGTACACTGAAGCTTTCTTT. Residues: CASSSPDDGYTEAFF.

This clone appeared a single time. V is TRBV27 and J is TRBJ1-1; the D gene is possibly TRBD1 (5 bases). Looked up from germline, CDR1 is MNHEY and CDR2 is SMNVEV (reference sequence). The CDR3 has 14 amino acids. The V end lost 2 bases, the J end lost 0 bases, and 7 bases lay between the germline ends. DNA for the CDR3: TGTGCCAGCAGTTTAGACAGAATGAACACTGAAGCTTTCTTT. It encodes CASSLDRMNTEAFF.

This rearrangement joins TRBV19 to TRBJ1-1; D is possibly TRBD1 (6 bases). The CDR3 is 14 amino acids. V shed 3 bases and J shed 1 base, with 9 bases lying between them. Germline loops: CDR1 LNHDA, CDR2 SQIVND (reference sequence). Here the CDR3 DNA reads TGTGCCAGTAGTATCGGGGGCCCGAACACTGAAGCTTTCTTT. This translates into CASSIGGPNTEAFF.

Written as DNA, the CDR3 is TGTGCCACCACTAAGAACCGGACCGGGGAGCTGTTTTTT. As protein: CATTKNRTGELFF. This chain connects TRBV15 to TRBJ2-2; no firm D call. The length of the CDR3 is 13 residues. The germline gives CDR1 LNHNV, CDR2 YYDKDF (reference sequence). V shed 7 bases and J shed 5 bases, with 11 bases lying between them.

The CDR3 DNA follows: TGTGCCAGCAGCTCGGCCCAGGGTCATGGAACTGAAGCTTTCTTT. It is translated as CASSSAQGHGTEAFF. The genes are TRBV5-4 and TRBJ1-1; a possible D gene is TRBD1 (5 bases). This CDR3 is 15 amino acids long. Between the trimmed V and J ends, which lost 3 bases and 5 bases, there was a span of 17 bases. CDR1 is SGHNT and CDR2 is YYREEE in the germline V gene (reference sequence).

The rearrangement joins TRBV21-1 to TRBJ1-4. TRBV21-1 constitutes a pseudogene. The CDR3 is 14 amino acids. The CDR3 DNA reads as TGTGCCAGCAGCTTCGGGGGCACCAATGAAAAACTGTTTTTT. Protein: CASSFGGTNEKLFF.

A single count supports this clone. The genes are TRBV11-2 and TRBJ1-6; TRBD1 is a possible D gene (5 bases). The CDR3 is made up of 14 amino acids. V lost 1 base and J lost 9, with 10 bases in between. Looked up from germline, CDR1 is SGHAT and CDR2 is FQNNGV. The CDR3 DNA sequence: TGTGCCAGCAGCTTAGGGGGGTTGGCTTCACCCCTCCACTTT. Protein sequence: CASSLGGLASPLHF.

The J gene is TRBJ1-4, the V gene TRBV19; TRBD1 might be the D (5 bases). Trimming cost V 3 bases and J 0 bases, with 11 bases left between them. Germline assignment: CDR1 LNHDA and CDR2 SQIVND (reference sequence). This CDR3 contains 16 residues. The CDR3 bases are TGTGCCAGTAGTATGGGACCTTTAGCAACTAATGAAAAACTGTTTTTT. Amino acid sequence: CASSMGPLATNEKLFF. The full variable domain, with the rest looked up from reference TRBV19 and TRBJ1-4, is DGGITQSPKYLFRKEGQNVTLSCEQNLNHDAMYWYRQDPGQGLRLIYYSQIVNDFQKGDIAEGYSVSREKKESFPLTVTSAQKNPTAFYLCASSMGPLATNEKLFFGSGTQLSVL.

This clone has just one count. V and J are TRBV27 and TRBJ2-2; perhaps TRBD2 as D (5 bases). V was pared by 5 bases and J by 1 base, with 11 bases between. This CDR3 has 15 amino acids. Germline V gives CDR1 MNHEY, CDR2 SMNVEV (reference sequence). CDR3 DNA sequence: TGTGCCAGCAGTACCCCCCGGGGGAACACCGGGGAGCTGTTTTTT. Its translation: CASSTPRGNTGELFF.

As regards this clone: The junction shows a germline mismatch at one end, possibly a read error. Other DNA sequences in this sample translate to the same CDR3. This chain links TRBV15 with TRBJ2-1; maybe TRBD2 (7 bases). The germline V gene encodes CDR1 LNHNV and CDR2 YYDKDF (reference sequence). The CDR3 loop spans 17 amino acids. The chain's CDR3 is CATRGGARARVLNEQFF. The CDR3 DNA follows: TGCGCCACGAGGGGGGGGGCAAGGGCCCGCGTACTCAATGAGCAGTTCTTC.

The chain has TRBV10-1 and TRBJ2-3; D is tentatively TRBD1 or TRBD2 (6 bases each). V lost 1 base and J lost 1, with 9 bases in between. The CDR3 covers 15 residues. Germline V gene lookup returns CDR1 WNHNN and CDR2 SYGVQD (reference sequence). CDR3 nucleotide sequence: TGCGCCAGCAGTGAGTACGGGGGCCGCACAGATACGCAGTATTTT. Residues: CASSEYGGRTDTQYF.

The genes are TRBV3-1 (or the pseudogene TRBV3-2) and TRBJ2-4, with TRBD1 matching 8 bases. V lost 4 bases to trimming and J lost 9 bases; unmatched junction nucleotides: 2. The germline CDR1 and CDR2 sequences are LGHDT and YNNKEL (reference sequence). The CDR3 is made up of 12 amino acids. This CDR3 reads CASSRTGFIQYF. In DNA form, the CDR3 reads TGTGCCAGCAGCCGGACAGGGTTCATTCAGTACTTC.

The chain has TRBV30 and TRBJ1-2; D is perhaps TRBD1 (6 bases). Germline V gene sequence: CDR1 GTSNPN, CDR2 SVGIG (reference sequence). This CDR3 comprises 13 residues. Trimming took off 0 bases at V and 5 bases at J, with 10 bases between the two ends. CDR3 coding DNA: TGTGCCTGGAGTGTAGGGGGACTATATGGCTACACCTTC. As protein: CAWSVGGLYGYTF.

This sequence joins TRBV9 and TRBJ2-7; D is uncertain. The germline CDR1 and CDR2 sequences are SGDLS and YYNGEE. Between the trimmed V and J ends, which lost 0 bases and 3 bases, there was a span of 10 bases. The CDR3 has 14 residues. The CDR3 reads CASSVGGPIYEQYF. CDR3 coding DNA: TGTGCCAGCAGCGTAGGCGGCCCGATCTACGAGCAGTACTTC.

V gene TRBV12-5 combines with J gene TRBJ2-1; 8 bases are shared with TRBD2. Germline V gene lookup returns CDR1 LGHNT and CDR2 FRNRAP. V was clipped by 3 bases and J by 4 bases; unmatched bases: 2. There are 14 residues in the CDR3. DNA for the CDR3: TGTGCTAGTGGTTTCGGGGGGGATTACAATGAGCAGTTCTTC. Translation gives CASGFGGDYNEQFF.

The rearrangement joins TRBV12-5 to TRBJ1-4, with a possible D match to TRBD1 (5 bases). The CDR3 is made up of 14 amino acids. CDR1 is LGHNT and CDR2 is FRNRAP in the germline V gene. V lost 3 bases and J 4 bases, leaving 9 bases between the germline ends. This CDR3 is CASGFGAGNEKLFF. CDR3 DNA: TGTGCTAGTGGTTTCGGGGCAGGTAATGAAAAACTGTTTTTT.

The CDR3 here is CASSLGASTSPLHF. CDR3 nucleotide sequence: TGCGCCAGCAGCTTGGGGGCCAGTACTTCACCCCTCCACTTT. The chain couples TRBV5-1 to TRBJ1-6; D ambiguous. V lost 0 bases and J 9 bases, leaving 10 bases between the germline ends. Germline CDR1 SGHRS, CDR2 YFSETQ. The CDR3 totals 14 residues.